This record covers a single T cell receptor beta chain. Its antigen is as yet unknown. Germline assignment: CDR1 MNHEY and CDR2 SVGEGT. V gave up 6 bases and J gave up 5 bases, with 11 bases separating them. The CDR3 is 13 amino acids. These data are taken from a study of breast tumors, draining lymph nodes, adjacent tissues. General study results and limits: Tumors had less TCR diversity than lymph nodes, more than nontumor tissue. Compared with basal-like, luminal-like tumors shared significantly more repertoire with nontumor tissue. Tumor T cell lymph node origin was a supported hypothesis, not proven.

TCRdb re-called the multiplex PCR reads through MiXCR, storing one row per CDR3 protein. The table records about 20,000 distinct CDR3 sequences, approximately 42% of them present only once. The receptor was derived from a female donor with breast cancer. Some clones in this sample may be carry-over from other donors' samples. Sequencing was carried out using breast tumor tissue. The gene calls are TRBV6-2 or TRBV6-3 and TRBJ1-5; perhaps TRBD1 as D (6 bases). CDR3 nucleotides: TGTGCCAGCAGAGAGGACAGCCATCAGCCCCAGCATTTT. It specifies CASREDSHQPQHF.